This TCR beta chain was sequenced in a study of regulatory T cells in long-lasting Graves disease. Study-level findings and limits: Persistent patients had more shared public clonotypes (fewer than 3,000) than new patients (966).

In regard to this clonotype: What it binds is not known.

This CDR3 has 14 amino acids. The germline CDR1 and CDR2 sequences are KGHSH and LQKENI. The V gene lost 3 bases and the J gene lost 5 bases, with 13 bases spanning the gap. Investigators prepared the TCR beta libraries by applying iRepertoire HTBI primers and Arm-PCR of CDR3 regions. Per the authors' pipeline: Samples revealed 62 TRBV and some 15 TRBJ segments. Each CDR3 protein gets one entry after TCRdb re-called the multiplex PCR reads with MiXCR. The V and J calls, along with clone size, are taken from TCRdb and not from the paper's own processing. The sample lists 500,000 to 700,000 distinct CDR3 sequences; roughly 16% were seen once. Time point specified: newly diagnosed GD, antithyroid drugs for less than 3 months. The TCR library was prepared using RNA isolated from PBMCs. These sequences were also reported in another study, on T cells in Graves' hyperthyroidism and ophthalmopathy.

This TCR derives from a woman in her thirties with Graves disease. This material consisted of peripheral blood mononuclear cells (PBMCs), taken at new diagnosis, from a patient treated with antithyroid drugs. The chain carries TRBV18 and TRBJ1-1; D ambiguous. The CDR3 DNA reads TGTGCCAGCTCACCGCTGGATTGGGGAACTGAAGCTTTCTTT. Amino acids: CASSPLDWGTEAFF.